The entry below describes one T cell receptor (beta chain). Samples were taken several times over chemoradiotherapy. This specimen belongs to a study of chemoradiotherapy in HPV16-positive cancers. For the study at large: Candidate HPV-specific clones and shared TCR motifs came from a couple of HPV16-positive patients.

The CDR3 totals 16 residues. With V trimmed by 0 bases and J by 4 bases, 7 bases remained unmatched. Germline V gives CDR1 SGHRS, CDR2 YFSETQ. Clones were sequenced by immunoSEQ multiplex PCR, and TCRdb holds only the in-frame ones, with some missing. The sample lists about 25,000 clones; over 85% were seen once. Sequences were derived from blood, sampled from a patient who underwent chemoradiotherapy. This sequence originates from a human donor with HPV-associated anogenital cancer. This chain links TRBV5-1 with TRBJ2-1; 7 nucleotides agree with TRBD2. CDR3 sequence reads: CASSLATSAFYNEQFF. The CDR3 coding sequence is TGCGCCAGCAGCTTGGCTACTAGCGCCTTTTACAATGAGCAGTTCTTC.